What follows are 32 T cell receptor beta chains derived from one specimen sequenced in a study of siplizumab effects on memory and regulatory T cells. Repertoires were generated with immunoSEQ multiplex PCR, while TCRdb's copy carries only in-frame clones and drops some. The data contain some 80,000 clones, just under 95% of them singletons. Sequencing input: CD8+ T cells sorted from blood. These receptors were obtained from a human donor in good health.

V and J are TRBV7-8 and TRBJ1-5; D is possibly TRBD1 (5 bases). The CDR3 spans 13 residues. Germline V gene sequence: CDR1 SGHVS, CDR2 FQNEAQ. The V and J ends lost 5 bases and 6 bases respectively, with 11 bases between them. The CDR3 DNA follows: TGTGCCAGCAGCCCACTCGGGGCTCAGCCCCAGCATTTT. Translated: CASSPLGAQPQHF.

The chain combines TRBV27 with TRBJ1-1; D gene uncertain. CDR1 and CDR2 (germline): MNHEY, SMNVEV (reference sequence). This CDR3 region has 13 residues. V was shortened by 2 bases and J by 6 bases, with 10 bases between the two germline ends. This CDR3 reads CASSLLGVAEAFF. CDR3 coding DNA: TGTGCCAGCAGTTTACTGGGTGTCGCTGAAGCTTTCTTT.

CDR3 residues: CASSLGVAGAHEQYF. In DNA form, the CDR3 reads TGTGCCAGCAGCTTAGGGGTAGCGGGAGCCCACGAGCAGTACTTC. This chain connects TRBV11-2 to TRBJ2-7; the match to TRBD2 covers 9 bases. Germline-derived CDR1 and CDR2 are SGHAT and FQNNGV. With V trimmed by 1 base and J by 5 bases, 6 bases remained unmatched. The CDR3 sequence is 15 residues long.

The rearrangement links TRBV27 to TRBJ2-3; 7 bases align to TRBD2. There are 14 residues in the CDR3. With V trimmed by 10 bases and J by 4 bases, 11 bases remained unmatched. Per the germline V gene, CDR1 is MNHEY and CDR2 is SMNVEV (reference sequence). CDR3 sequence (DNA): TGTGCCACAATAAAGCGGGGATCCCCAGATACGCAGTATTTT. It yields the protein CATIKRGSPDTQYF.

The chain is built from TRBV5-1 and TRBJ2-3, with D hard to call. The V gene's germline CDR1 is SGHRS and CDR2 YFSETQ. The CDR3 runs 18 residues. V shed 3 bases and J shed 1 base, with 21 bases lying between them. CDR3 DNA: TGCGCCAGCAGCTCCACCGGGTTAGGTCGCGTGGGCACAGATACGCAGTATTTT. Translation: CASSSTGLGRVGTDTQYF.

This chain joins TRBV5-1 and TRBJ1-5; possibly TRBD1 for D (6 bases). CDR1 SGHRS and CDR2 YFSETQ come from the germline V gene. CDR3 length: 13 residues. The V end was cut by 4 bases, the J end by 5 bases, with 10 bases between. As DNA, the CDR3 is TGCGCCAGCAGCCCGGACAGTTATCAGCCCCAGCATTTT. Translated, it gives CASSPDSYQPQHF.

The chain recombines TRBV7-9 with TRBJ1-3, with 8 bases lining up with TRBD1. V gave up 5 bases and J gave up 8 bases; unmatched junction bases: 5. The CDR3 loop spans 13 amino acids. CDR1 is SEHNR and CDR2 is FQNEAQ in the germline V gene (reference sequence). The CDR3 sequence is CASSPGGLDTIYF. CDR3 coding DNA: TGTGCCAGCAGCCCAGGGGGCCTAGACACCATATATTTT. The full variable domain, completed using reference TRBV7-9 and TRBJ1-3, is DTGVSQNPRHKITKRGQNVTFRCDPISEHNRLYWYRQTLGQGPEFLTYFQNEAQLEKSRLLSDRFSAERPKGSFSTLEIQRTEQGDSAMYLCASSPGGLDTIYFGEGSWLTVV.

Comment on this clone: This sample also contains other DNA sequences that code for the same CDR3. The chain recombines TRBV29-1 with TRBJ2-7; D remains ambiguous. Germline V gene sequence: CDR1 SQVTM, CDR2 ANQGSEA. The V gene lost 4 bases and the J gene lost 3 bases, with 7 bases spanning the gap. The CDR3 runs to 11 residues. CDR3: CSVVGDYEQYF. In DNA form, the CDR3 reads TGCAGCGTTGTAGGCGACTACGAGCAGTACTTC.

The chain couples TRBV9 to TRBJ2-1, with 8 bases matching TRBD2. Trimming took 0 bases from V and 5 from J; bases not matched to a gene: 1. This CDR3 contains 14 residues. Per the germline V gene, CDR1 is SGDLS and CDR2 is YYNGEE. CDR3 amino acids: CASSVGSGDNEQFF. For the CDR3, the DNA is TGTGCCAGCAGCGTAGGTAGCGGGGACAATGAGCAGTTCTTC.

The chain couples TRBV6-6 to TRBJ2-7; no clear D. The CDR3 sequence is 14 residues long. V gave up 7 bases and J gave up 5 bases, with 18 bases separating them. Germline V gene data show CDR1 as MNHNY and CDR2 as SVGAGI (reference sequence). CDR3 region: CASNQPNRQHEQYF. The CDR3 DNA sequence: TGTGCCAGCAATCAGCCGAACCGCCAACACGAGCAGTACTTC.

The V call is TRBV5-1, the J call TRBJ2-1, with TRBD2 matching over 9 bases. V lost 2 bases and J lost 4; bases outside the gene matches: 4. Germline CDR1 SGHRS, CDR2 YFSETQ. The CDR3 sequence is 15 residues long. CDR3 bases: TGCGCCAGCAGCTTCTCTAGCGGGAATTACAATGAGCAGTTCTTC. It is translated as CASSFSSGNYNEQFF.

This chain connects TRBV25-1 to TRBJ1-1; 7 positions agree with TRBD1. Germline loops: CDR1 MGHDK, CDR2 SYGVNS. The CDR3 consists of 15 residues. The J segment lost 5 bases and the V segment lost 1 base, leaving 7 bases of the junction unmatched. The CDR3 region has the DNA TGTGCCAGCAGTGAATTCGGGACAGAATTAACTGAAGCTTTCTTT. It specifies CASSEFGTELTEAFF. Complete variable domain (other parts from reference TRBV25-1 and TRBJ1-1): EADIYQTPRYLVIGTGKKITLECSQTMGHDKMYWYQQDPGMELHLIHYSYGVNSTEKGDLSSESTVSRIRTEHFPLTLESARPSHTSQYLCASSEFGTELTEAFFGQGTRLTVV.

V usage is TRBV28 and J usage is TRBJ2-7; D gene ambiguous. Germline V gene sequence: CDR1 MDHEN, CDR2 SYDVKM. CDR3 size: 15 residues. V was cut by 5 bases and J by 2 bases, with 16 bases left in between. Here the CDR3 reads CASSRLIGQPYEQYF. CDR3 in DNA: TGTGCCAGCAGTCGACTTATCGGGCAGCCCTACGAGCAGTACTTC. Variable domain in full (rest from reference TRBV28 and TRBJ2-7): DVKVTQSSRYLVKRTGEKVFLECVQDMDHENMFWYRQDPGLGLRLIYFSYDVKMKEKGDIPEGYSVSREKKERFSLILESASTNQTSMYLCASSRLIGQPYEQYFGPGTRLTVT.

This rearrangement joins TRBV4-2 to TRBJ1-5; a weak D match, TRBD1 (6 bases). There are 14 residues in the CDR3. CDR1 is LGHNA, CDR2 YNFKEQ, per germline. Trimming stripped 4 bases from V and 2 bases from J, with 9 bases between. Here the CDR3 DNA reads TGTGCCAGCAGCCTAAGACAGGGCAATCAGCCCCAGCATTTT. Translating gives CASSLRQGNQPQHF.

This sequence joins TRBV7-9 and TRBJ2-7; D perhaps matches TRBD2 (6 bases). Germline V gene lookup returns CDR1 SEHNR and CDR2 FQNEAQ (reference sequence). The ends were cut back, 1 base at V and 2 bases at J, with 15 bases in the middle. CDR3 size: 16 residues. CDR3 loop: CASSLVPAGLTYEQYF. The CDR3 coding sequence is TGTGCCAGCAGCTTAGTCCCAGCGGGCCTTACCTACGAGCAGTACTTC.

This rearrangement joins TRBV19 to TRBJ2-7; weak D call: TRBD2 (5 bases). Trimming pared 3 bases from V and 3 bases from J, leaving 15 bases between. The CDR3 consists of 15 residues. CDR1 is LNHDA and CDR2 is SQIVND in the germline V gene (reference sequence). The CDR3 loop is CASSIILASNYEQYF. The CDR3, as DNA: TGTGCCAGTAGTATCATTCTAGCATCTAACTACGAGCAGTACTTC.

The CDR3 DNA is TGTGCCAGTAGTATACAGGGGGCCGACTACGAGCAGTACTTC. It translates to CASSIQGADYEQYF. The chain carries TRBV19 and TRBJ2-7; 8 positions match TRBD1. This CDR3 has 14 amino acids. The germline V gene encodes CDR1 LNHDA and CDR2 SQIVND (reference sequence). J lost 3 bases, V lost 2 bases, and 3 bases had no gene match.

As DNA, the CDR3 is TGTGCCAGCAGCCTAGCGGGAGTGGATACGCAGTATTTT. This gives the protein CASSLAGVDTQYF. The rearrangement joins TRBV27 to TRBJ2-3; 10 bases agree with TRBD2. CDR1 and CDR2 (germline): MNHEY, SMNVEV (reference sequence). V lost 6 bases, J lost 6 bases, and 3 bases stayed unmatched. The CDR3 totals 13 residues.

This chain uses TRBV27 with TRBJ1-2; a weak D match, TRBD1 (5 bases). V was cut by 3 bases and J by 2 bases, with 22 bases left in between. Germline V gene sequence: CDR1 MNHEY, CDR2 SMNVEV (reference sequence). The CDR3 sequence is 18 residues long. CDR3: CASSLTPLRTRENYGYTF. CDR3 in DNA: TGTGCCAGCAGTTTGACCCCCCTCCGTACCAGGGAAAACTATGGCTACACCTTC.

V usage is TRBV28 and J usage is TRBJ1-4; 7 nucleotides agree with TRBD1. This CDR3 has 17 residues. V shed 7 bases and J 3 bases; nucleotides not matched to a gene: 14. Per germline, CDR1 MDHEN and CDR2 SYDVKM. CDR3 amino acids: CASTGTDVSSANEKLFF. The CDR3 DNA sequence: TGTGCCAGCACCGGGACAGATGTTTCTTCAGCTAATGAAAAACTGTTTTTT.

The count of this clone is one. This chain connects TRBV13 to TRBJ2-7; D unclear. V gave up 2 bases and J gave up 5 bases, with 13 bases separating them. CDR3 size: 14 residues. Germline V gene data show CDR1 as PRHDT and CDR2 as FYEKMQ (reference sequence). The CDR3 coding sequence is TGTGCCAGCAGCTTATCAGGTCGGCTGCACGAGCAGTACTTC. Residues: CASSLSGRLHEQYF.

V and J are TRBV7-8 and TRBJ2-7; D may be TRBD2 (6 bases). Trimming cost V 7 bases and J 6 bases, with 22 bases left between them. Germline loops: CDR1 SGHVS, CDR2 FQNEAQ. The CDR3 length is 15 residues. The CDR3 DNA reads as TGTGCCAGCAACGACCGGGACGGGAGAGGGGTCGAGCAGTACTTC. Translating gives CASNDRDGRGVEQYF. The full variable domain, with the rest looked up from reference TRBV7-8 and TRBJ2-7, is GAGVSQSPRYKVAKRGQDVALRCDPISGHVSLFWYQQALGQGPEFLTYFQNEAQLDKSGLPSDRFFAERPEGSVSTLKIQRTQQEDSAVYLCASNDRDGRGVEQYFGPGTRLTVT.

This chain joins TRBV7-9 and TRBJ2-1; 13 bases map to TRBD2. The CDR3 length is 16 residues. The germline V gene encodes CDR1 SEHNR and CDR2 FQNEAQ (reference sequence). The V and J ends lost 5 bases and 8 bases, in that order; junction bases with no gene match: 9. CDR3 nucleotide sequence: TGTGCCAGCAGCCTACTAGCGGGAGGGACTGGCGATGAGCAGTTCTTC. This codes for CASSLLAGGTGDEQFF.

V is TRBV4-2 and J is TRBJ2-3; 14 nucleotides align to TRBD2. CDR3 size: 20 residues. With 4 bases clipped from V and 0 bases from J, the junction kept 12 bases outside the gene matches. Germline-derived CDR1 and CDR2 are LGHNA and YNFKEQ. CDR3 residues: CASSLTPGLAGEPSTDTQYF. The DNA for the CDR3 is TGTGCCAGCAGCCTAACACCGGGACTAGCGGGAGAGCCTAGCACAGATACGCAGTATTTT.

The J gene is TRBJ2-1, the V gene TRBV14; possibly TRBD1 or TRBD2 for D (5 bases each). CDR3 length: 14 amino acids. The germline V gene encodes CDR1 SGHDN and CDR2 FVKESK. Trimming took 1 base from V and 4 from J, leaving 8 bases between them. CDR3 amino acids: CASSQGGTYNEQFF. CDR3 in DNA: TGTGCCAGCAGCCAAGGTGGGACGTACAATGAGCAGTTCTTC.

The chain recombines TRBV11-3 with TRBJ2-7; tentatively, D is TRBD2 (5 bases). The V gene lost 0 bases and the J gene lost 12 bases, with 12 bases spanning the gap. Germline V gene data show CDR1 as SGHNT and CDR2 as YENEEA. The CDR3 is 12 residues long. The CDR3 coding sequence is TGTGCCAGCAGCTTAGAAGGACTTCCACCGTACTTC. Amino acid sequence: CASSLEGLPPYF. Together with reference TRBV11-3 and TRBJ2-7, the CDR3 gives the full variable domain: EAGVVQSPRYKIIEKKQPVAFWCNPISGHNTLYWYLQNLGQGPELLIRYENEEAVDDSQLPKDRFSAERLKGVDSTLKIQPAELGDSAVYLCASSLEGLPPYFGPGTRLTVT.

Regarding this clone: Other DNA sequences of this sample code for an identical CDR3. V and J are TRBV19 and TRBJ2-1; TRBD1 matches at 11 bases. The V gene's germline CDR1 is LNHDA and CDR2 SQIVND (reference sequence). The CDR3 runs to 15 residues. J was trimmed by 4 bases and V by 3 bases; bases with no gene match: 2. The CDR3 nucleotides read TGTGCCAGTAGTATTGGGGACAGGGGGTACAATGAGCAGTTCTTC. It translates to CASSIGDRGYNEQFF.

The gene calls are TRBV5-6 and TRBJ2-3; D might be TRBD2 (7 bases). Per germline, CDR1 SGHDT and CDR2 YYEEEE. CDR3 length: 13 amino acids. V lost 3 bases, J lost 6 bases, and 11 bases lay in between. The CDR3 coding sequence is TGTGCCAGCAGCTCGGGGGGCCCCGATACGCAGTATTTT. It yields the protein CASSSGGPDTQYF. Filled out from reference TRBV5-6 and TRBJ2-3, the complete variable domain reads DAGVTQSPTHLIKTRGQQVTLRCSPKSGHDTVSWYQQALGQGPQFIFQYYEEEERQRGNFPDRFSGHQFPNYSSELNVNALLLGDSALYLCASSSGGPDTQYFGPGTRLTVL.

V usage is TRBV30 and J usage is TRBJ2-5; D gene ambiguous. Trimming left V 3 bases short and J 5 bases short, with 10 bases between. CDR3 length: 12 residues. Germline-derived CDR1 and CDR2 are GTSNPN and SVGIG (reference sequence). The CDR3 DNA follows: TGTGCCTGGAGGGGCCCATGGGAGACCCAGTACTTC. It specifies CAWRGPWETQYF.

The genes are TRBV11-1 and TRBJ2-7, with D perhaps TRBD1 (5 bases). V was shortened by 9 bases and J by 2 bases, with 11 bases between the two germline ends. Per germline, CDR1 SGHAT and CDR2 FQDESV (reference sequence). The CDR3 runs to 12 residues. This chain's CDR3 is CARVGETYEQYF. As DNA, the CDR3 is TGTGCCAGGGTAGGGGAAACCTACGAGCAGTACTTC.

This clone was counted many times. The rearrangement uses TRBV10-2 and TRBJ2-1; 9 nucleotides agree with TRBD2. The CDR3 totals 14 residues. Germline V gene data show CDR1 as WSHSY and CDR2 as SAAADI. J gave up 4 bases and V 7 bases, and 5 bases lay outside the gene matches. CDR3 residues: CASKGLASYNEQFF. The CDR3 DNA reads TGCGCCAGCAAGGGACTAGCATCTTACAATGAGCAGTTCTTC.

The V gene is TRBV27, the J gene TRBJ2-1; possibly TRBD1 for D (6 bases). The CDR3 has 16 amino acids. Germline CDR1 reads MNHEY; CDR2 reads SMNVEV (reference sequence). Trimming took 10 bases from V and 1 from J, leaving 20 bases between them. Here the CDR3 reads CATKPAVGASYNEQFF. The CDR3 DNA reads TGTGCCACCAAGCCCGCTGTGGGGGCGTCCTACAATGAGCAGTTCTTC.